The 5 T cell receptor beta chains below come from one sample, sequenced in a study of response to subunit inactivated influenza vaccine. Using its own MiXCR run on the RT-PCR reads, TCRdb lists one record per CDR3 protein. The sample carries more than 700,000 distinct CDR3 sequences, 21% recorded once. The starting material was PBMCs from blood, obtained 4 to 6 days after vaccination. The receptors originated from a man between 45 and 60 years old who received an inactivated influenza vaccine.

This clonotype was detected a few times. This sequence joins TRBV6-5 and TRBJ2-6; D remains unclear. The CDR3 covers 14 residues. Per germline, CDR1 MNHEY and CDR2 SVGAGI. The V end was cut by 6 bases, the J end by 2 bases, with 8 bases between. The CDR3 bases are TGTGCCAGCAGCTATTACACTGGGGCCAACGTCCTGACTTTC. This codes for CASSYYTGANVLTF.

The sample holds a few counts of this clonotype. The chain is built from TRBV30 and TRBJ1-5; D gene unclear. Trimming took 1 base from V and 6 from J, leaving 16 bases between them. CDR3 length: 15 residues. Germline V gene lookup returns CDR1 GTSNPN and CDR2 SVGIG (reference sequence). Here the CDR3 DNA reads TGTGCCTGGAGTGAAACGTTCCACGGGAGTCAGCCCCAGCATTTT. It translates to CAWSETFHGSQPQHF.

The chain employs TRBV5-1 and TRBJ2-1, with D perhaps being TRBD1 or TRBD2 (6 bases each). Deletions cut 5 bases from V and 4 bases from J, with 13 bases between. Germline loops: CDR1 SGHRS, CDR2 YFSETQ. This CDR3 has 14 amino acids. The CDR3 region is CASREDSGYNEQFF. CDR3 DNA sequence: TGCGCCAGCAGGGAGGACAGCGGGTACAATGAGCAGTTCTTC.

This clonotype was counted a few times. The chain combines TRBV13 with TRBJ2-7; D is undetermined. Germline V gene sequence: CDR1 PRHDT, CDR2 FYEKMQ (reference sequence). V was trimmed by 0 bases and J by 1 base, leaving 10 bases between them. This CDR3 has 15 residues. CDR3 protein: CASSLGVSLSYEQYF. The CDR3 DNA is TGTGCCAGCAGCTTAGGAGTTTCCCTATCCTACGAGCAGTACTTC.

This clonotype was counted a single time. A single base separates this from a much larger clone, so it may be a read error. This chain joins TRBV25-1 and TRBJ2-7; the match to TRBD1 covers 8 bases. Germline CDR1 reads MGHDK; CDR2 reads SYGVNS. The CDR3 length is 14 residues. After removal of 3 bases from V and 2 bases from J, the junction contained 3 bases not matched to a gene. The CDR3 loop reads CASSDRTGPYEQYF. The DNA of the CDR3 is TGTGCCAGCAGTGACCGGACAGGGCCCTACGAGCAGTACTTC.